This is a list of T cell receptor beta chains from one sample in a study of spatial heterogeneity in lung cancer. TCRdb redid the calling of the 5' RACE reads with MiXCR, one entry per CDR3 protein. Of about 50,000 distinct CDR3 sequences in the sample, less than 8.5% are singletons; the top ten hold about 13%. The sequenced sample was PBMCs, obtained at surgery. These receptor sequences come from a female donor with early-stage non-small cell lung cancer. The CDR3 runs from the conserved cysteine through the conserved F or W. Fields, in order: CDR3 protein, J gene, V gene, CDR3 length.

CDR3: CASSSGAGGGQPQHF
J: TRBJ1-5
V: TRBV4-2
length: 15

CDR3: CASQTRGGAYEQYF
J: TRBJ2-7
V: TRBV6-6
length: 14

CDR3: CASSWGVSGYTDTQYF
J: TRBJ2-3
V: TRBV6-6
length: 16

CDR3: CSVGAGSGTKAFF
J: TRBJ1-1
V: TRBV29-1
length: 13

CDR3: CASSQTTGGNQPQHF
J: TRBJ1-5
V: TRBV4-2
length: 15

CDR3: CASSLQSSNRGNQPQHF
J: TRBJ1-5
V: TRBV12-3/TRBV12-4
length: 17

CDR3: CASSHSGGASAYNEQFF
J: TRBJ2-1
V: TRBV4-2
length: 17

CDR3: CASRLNNPRTEREGRTFYEQYF
J: TRBJ2-7
V: TRBV12-2
length: 22

CDR3: CASSPSAGDGYTF
J: TRBJ1-2
V: TRBV18
length: 13

CDR3: CASSLDFADTQYF
J: TRBJ2-3
V: TRBV5-4
length: 13

CDR3: CASSHSPGGAYEQYF
J: TRBJ2-7
V: TRBV3-1
length: 15

CDR3: CASSHYRLADSYEQYF
J: TRBJ2-7
V: TRBV4-2
length: 16

CDR3: CASSVRQGATDTQYF
J: TRBJ2-3
V: TRBV9
length: 15

CDR3: CASSLAGGSTDTQYF
J: TRBJ2-3
V: TRBV5-1
length: 15

CDR3: CATSSPRAESYEQYF
J: TRBJ2-7
V: TRBV15
length: 15

CDR3: CASSLGGGAVHEQYF
J: TRBJ2-7
V: TRBV12-3/TRBV12-4
length: 15

CDR3: CASSQDRGYGYTF
J: TRBJ1-2
V: TRBV4-2
length: 13

CDR3: CATSMSSGATTDTQYF
J: TRBJ2-3
V: TRBV15
length: 16

CDR3: CASSLVGVRINTQYF
J: TRBJ2-3
V: TRBV7-2
length: 15

CDR3: CATRGGELFF
J: TRBJ2-2
V: TRBV24-1
length: 10

CDR3: CASSAGGDYNEQFF
J: TRBJ2-1
V: TRBV9
length: 14

CDR3: CASSSTATGNTGELFF
J: TRBJ2-2
V: TRBV7-9
length: 16

CDR3: CSVEGTEETQYF
J: TRBJ2-5
V: TRBV29-1
length: 12

CDR3: CASSLLGGGEQYF
J: TRBJ2-7
V: TRBV7-9
length: 13